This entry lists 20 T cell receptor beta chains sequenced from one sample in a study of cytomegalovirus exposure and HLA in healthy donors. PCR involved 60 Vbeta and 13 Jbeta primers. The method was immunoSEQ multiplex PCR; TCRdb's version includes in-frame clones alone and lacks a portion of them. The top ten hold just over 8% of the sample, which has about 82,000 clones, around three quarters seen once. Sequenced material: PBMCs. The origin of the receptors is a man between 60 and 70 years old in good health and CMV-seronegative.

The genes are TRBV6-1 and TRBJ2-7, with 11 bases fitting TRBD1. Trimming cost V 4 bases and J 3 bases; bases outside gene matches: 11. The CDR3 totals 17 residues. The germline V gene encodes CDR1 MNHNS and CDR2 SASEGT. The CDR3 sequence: CASSGTIRTGGYYEQYF. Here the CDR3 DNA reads TGTGCCAGCAGTGGGACGATACGGACAGGGGGCTACTACGAGCAGTACTTC.

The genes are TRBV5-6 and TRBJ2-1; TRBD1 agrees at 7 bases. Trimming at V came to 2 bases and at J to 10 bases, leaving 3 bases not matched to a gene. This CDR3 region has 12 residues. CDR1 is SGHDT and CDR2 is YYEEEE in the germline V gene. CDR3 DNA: TGTGCCAGCAGCTTCGACAGGGAAGAGCAGTTCTTC. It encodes CASSFDREEQFF.

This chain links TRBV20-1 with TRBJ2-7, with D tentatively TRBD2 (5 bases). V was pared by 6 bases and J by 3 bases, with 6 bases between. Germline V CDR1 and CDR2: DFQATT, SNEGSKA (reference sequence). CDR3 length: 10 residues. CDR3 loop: CSAGGYEQYF. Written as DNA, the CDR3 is TGCAGTGCCGGAGGCTACGAGCAGTACTTC.

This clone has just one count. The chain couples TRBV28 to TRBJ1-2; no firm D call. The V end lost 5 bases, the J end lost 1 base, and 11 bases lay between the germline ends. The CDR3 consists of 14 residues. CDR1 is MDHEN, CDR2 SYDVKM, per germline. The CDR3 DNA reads TGTGCCAGCAGTCAGGCAGACAATAACTATGGCTACACCTTC. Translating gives CASSQADNNYGYTF.

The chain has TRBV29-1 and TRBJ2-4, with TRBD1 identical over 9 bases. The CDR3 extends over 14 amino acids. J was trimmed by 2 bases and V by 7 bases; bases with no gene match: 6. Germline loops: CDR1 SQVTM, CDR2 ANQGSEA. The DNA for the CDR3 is TGCAGCGCCGGGGGGACAGGGACCAAAAACATTCAGTACTTC. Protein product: CSAGGTGTKNIQYF.

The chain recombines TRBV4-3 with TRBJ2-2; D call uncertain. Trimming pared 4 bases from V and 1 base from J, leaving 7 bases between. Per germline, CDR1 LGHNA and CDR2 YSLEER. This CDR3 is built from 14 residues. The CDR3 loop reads CASSLLRNTGELFF. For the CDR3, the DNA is TGCGCCAGCAGCCTCCTAAGGAACACCGGGGAGCTGTTTTTT.

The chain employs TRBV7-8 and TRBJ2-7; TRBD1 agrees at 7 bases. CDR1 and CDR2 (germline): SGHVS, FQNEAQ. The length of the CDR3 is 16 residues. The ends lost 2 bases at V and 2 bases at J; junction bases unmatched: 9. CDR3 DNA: TGTGCCAGCAGCTTACGCCGGGACAGCCGACCCTACGAGCAGTACTTC. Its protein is CASSLRRDSRPYEQYF.

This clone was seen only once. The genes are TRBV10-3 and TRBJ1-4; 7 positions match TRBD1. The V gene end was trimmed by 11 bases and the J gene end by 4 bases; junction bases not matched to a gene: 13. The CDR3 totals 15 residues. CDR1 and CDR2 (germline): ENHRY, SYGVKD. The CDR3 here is CASRPQGDFNEKLFF. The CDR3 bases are TGTGCCTCTCGTCCCCAGGGGGATTTTAATGAAAAACTGTTTTTT.

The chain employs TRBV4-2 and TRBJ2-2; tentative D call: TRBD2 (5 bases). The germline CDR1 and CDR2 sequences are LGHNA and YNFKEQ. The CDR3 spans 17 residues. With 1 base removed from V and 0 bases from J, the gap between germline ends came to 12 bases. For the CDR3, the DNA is TGTGCCAGCAGCCAAGTATCCAGCGGCCCGAACACCGGGGAGCTGTTTTTT. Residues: CASSQVSSGPNTGELFF.

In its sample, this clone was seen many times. CDR3 in amino acids: CASSDEPGQGRETQYF. In DNA, the CDR3 is TGTGCCAGCAGTGACGAGCCGGGACAGGGGAGGGAGACCCAGTACTTC. The V and J genes are TRBV6-1 and TRBJ2-5, with 10 bases that match TRBD1. The junction had 9 bases not matched to a gene; V was cut back by 3 bases and J by 5 bases. The germline gives CDR1 MNHNS, CDR2 SASEGT. The CDR3 extends over 16 amino acids.

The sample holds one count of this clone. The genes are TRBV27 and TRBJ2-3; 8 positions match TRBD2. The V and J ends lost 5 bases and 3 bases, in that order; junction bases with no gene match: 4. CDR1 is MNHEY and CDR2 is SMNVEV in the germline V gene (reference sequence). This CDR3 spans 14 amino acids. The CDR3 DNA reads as TGTGCCAGCAGTGAAGCGGGGGTTACAGATACGCAGTATTTT. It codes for CASSEAGVTDTQYF.

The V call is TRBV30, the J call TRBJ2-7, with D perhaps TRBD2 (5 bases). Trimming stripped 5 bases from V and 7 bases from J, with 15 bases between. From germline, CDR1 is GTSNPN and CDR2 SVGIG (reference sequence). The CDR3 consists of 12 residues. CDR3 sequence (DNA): TGTGCCTGGGGGCCCTGGGAGAGGGAGCAGTACTTC. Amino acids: CAWGPWEREQYF.

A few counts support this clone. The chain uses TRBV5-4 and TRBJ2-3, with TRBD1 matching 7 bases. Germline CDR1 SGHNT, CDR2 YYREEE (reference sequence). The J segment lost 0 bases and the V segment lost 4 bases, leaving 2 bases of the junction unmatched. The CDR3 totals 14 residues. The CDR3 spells CASSQGQSTDTQYF. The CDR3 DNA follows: TGTGCCAGCAGCCAGGGACAGAGCACAGATACGCAGTATTTT.

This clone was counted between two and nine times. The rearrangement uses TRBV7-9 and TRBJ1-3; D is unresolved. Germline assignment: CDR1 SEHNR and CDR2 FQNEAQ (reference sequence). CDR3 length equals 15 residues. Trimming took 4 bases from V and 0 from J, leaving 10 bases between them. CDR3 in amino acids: CASSSYSPSGNTIYF. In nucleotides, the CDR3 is TGTGCCAGCAGCTCCTACAGCCCCTCTGGAAACACCATATATTTT.

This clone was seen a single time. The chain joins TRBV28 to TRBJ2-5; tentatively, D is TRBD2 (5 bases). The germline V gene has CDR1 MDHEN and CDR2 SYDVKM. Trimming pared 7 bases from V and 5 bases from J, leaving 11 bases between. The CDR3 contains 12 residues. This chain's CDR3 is CASTGNWETQYF. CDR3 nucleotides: TGTGCCAGCACGGGGAATTGGGAGACCCAGTACTTC.

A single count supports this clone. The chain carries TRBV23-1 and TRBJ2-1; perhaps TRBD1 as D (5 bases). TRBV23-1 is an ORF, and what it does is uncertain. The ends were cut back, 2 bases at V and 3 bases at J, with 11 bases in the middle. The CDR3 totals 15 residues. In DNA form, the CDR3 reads TGCGCCAGCAGTCAAAGGGGTCCCGACTACAATGAGCAGTTCTTC. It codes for CASSQRGPDYNEQFF.

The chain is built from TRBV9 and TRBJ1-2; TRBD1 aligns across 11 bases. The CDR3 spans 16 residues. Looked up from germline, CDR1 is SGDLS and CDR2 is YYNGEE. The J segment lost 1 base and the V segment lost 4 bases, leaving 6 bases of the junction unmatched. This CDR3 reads CASSTRTGGFNYGYTF. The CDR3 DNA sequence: TGTGCCAGCAGCACCCGGACAGGGGGCTTTAACTATGGCTACACCTTC.

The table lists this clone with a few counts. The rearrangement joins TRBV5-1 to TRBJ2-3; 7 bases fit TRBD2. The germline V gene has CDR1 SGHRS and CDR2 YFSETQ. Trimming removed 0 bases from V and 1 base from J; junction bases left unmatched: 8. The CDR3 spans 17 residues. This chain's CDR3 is CASSLEGLAGGTDTQYF. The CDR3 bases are TGCGCCAGCAGCTTGGAGGGCCTCGCGGGGGGCACAGATACGCAGTATTTT.

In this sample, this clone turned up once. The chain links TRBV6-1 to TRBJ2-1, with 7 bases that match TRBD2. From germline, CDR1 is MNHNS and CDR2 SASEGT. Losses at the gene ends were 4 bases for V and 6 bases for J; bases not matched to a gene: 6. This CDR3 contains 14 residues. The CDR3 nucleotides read TGTGCCAGCAGTGGTAGCGGGTGGGGCAATGAGCAGTTCTTC. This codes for CASSGSGWGNEQFF.

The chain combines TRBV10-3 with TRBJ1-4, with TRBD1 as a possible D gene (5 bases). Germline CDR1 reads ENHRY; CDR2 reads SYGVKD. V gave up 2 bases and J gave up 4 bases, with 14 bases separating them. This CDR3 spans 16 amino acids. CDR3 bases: TGTGCCATCAGTGAGGGGGGGACCCTAGGTAATGAAAAACTGTTTTTT. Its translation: CAISEGGTLGNEKLFF.